These 8 T cell receptor beta chains share one sample of origin, sequenced in a study of CD4 T cells in relation to SARS-CoV-2 and coronaviruses. Using immunoSEQ multiplex PCR, the repertoire was profiled, and TCRdb retains in-frame clones only, with some absent. The table records 15,000 to 20,000 clones, over 70% of them present only once. CD4+ T cells from unexposed donors were obtained before the COVID-19 pandemic (2011-2018). Isolation of CD4+ T cells took place after about eleven days in culture. These receptors have no known antigen. The specimen sequenced was CD4+ T cells from PBMCs, cultured in vitro. Receptor source: a human donor in good health.

This rearrangement joins TRBV6-6 to TRBJ2-7; the D gene is possibly TRBD1 (6 bases). CDR3 size: 14 residues. From germline, CDR1 is MNHNY and CDR2 SVGAGI (reference sequence). Trimming took 6 bases from V and 1 from J, leaving 13 bases between them. CDR3 DNA: TGTGCCAGCAGCCCTCGACAGGATTCCTACGAGCAGTACTTC. It codes for CASSPRQDSYEQYF.

V is TRBV7-8 and J is TRBJ2-1, with D unclear. This CDR3 spans 12 amino acids. V was cut by 2 bases and J by 9 bases, with 8 bases left in between. In germline, CDR1 is SGHVS, CDR2 FQNEAQ. CDR3 DNA: TGTGCCAGCAGCTTAATCGGTTTTGAGCAGTTCTTC. Its protein is CASSLIGFEQFF.

The chain is built from TRBV2 and TRBJ2-1, with D unresolved. Trimming left V 4 bases short and J 9 bases short, with 4 bases between. The germline V gene encodes CDR1 SNHLY and CDR2 FYNNEI. The CDR3 has 10 residues. Written as DNA, the CDR3 is TGTGCCAGCAGTGTCCTTGAGCAGTTCTTC. Its translation is CASSVLEQFF.

V usage is TRBV11-3 and J usage is TRBJ2-2; D is uncertain. Germline CDR1 SGHNT, CDR2 YENEEA. The length of the CDR3 is 16 residues. The V gene lost 0 bases and the J gene lost 2 bases, with 10 bases spanning the gap. CDR3: CASSLEVKGNTGELFF. CDR3 bases: TGTGCCAGCAGCTTAGAAGTGAAGGGAAACACCGGGGAGCTGTTTTTT.

V is TRBV6-2 or TRBV6-3 and J is TRBJ2-2, with TRBD2 matching over 8 bases. The trim removed 4 bases at V and 7 bases at J, leaving 2 bases unmatched. The CDR3 extends over 13 amino acids. Per the germline V gene, CDR1 is MNHEY and CDR2 is SVGEGT. The CDR3 nucleotides read TGTGCCAGCAGTTTACTAGCGGTCGGGGAGCTGTTTTTT. It specifies CASSLLAVGELFF.

The chain carries TRBV5-6 and TRBJ2-1, with 8 positions matching TRBD1. CDR1 is SGHDT and CDR2 is YYEEEE in the germline V gene. The J segment lost 4 bases and the V segment lost 3 bases, leaving 15 bases of the junction unmatched. This CDR3 comprises 18 residues. In DNA, the CDR3 is TGTGCCAGCAGCTCCCCACCCGGTCAGGGGGCATTATACAATGAGCAGTTCTTC. Translated: CASSSPPGQGALYNEQFF.

This chain uses TRBV5-1 with TRBJ2-6, with D unresolved. Germline-derived CDR1 and CDR2 are SGHRS and YFSETQ. CDR3 length equals 15 residues. V was clipped by 0 bases and J by 1 base, with 5 bases between them. Here the CDR3 reads CASSLVSSGANVLTF. CDR3 sequence (DNA): TGCGCCAGCAGCTTGGTTTCTTCTGGGGCCAACGTCCTGACTTTC.

V is TRBV6-6 and J is TRBJ2-2, with a possible D match to TRBD1 (6 bases). The CDR3 has 12 amino acids. The germline gives CDR1 MNHNY, CDR2 SVGAGI (reference sequence). V was trimmed by 6 bases and J by 6 bases, leaving 8 bases between them. The CDR3 DNA sequence: TGTGCCAGCAGGGGGGCTGCCGGGGAGCTGTTTTTT. It is translated as CASRGAAGELFF.